This T cell receptor beta chain was recorded in a study of shared clonotypes between healthy human individuals. Study information: Per donor, three plates held CD4 naive cells, three held CD4 memory, two held CD8 naive and one held CD8 memory.

The table lists this clone with a count of one. Antigen unknown. General study results and limits: Between a handful of donors, naive CD4 clonotypes were shared at a level of approximately 5%.

Germline values: CDR1 SGHRS, CDR2 YFSETQ. The length of the CDR3 is 16 residues. Trimming took 1 base from V and 5 from J; bases not matched to a gene: 7. Libraries were prepared by immunoSEQ multiplex PCR; TCRdb keeps only in-frame clonotypes and omits some of them. This sample has about 2 million clones, with 95% found just once. The chain employs TRBV5-1 and TRBJ2-5; TRBD2 matches 11 bases. Material for sequencing was naive CD4+ T cells sorted from blood. Subset in this sample: CD45RA+ positively selected. The sequence was collected from a man in his late teens or twenties in good health. This CDR3 is CASSLTSGSLMETQYF. As DNA, the CDR3 is TGCGCCAGCAGCTTGACTAGCGGGAGTCTGATGGAGACCCAGTACTTC.